This T cell receptor (beta chain) was sequenced in a study of blood T cell repertoires in COVID-19. About the study: Spain, Italy and the United States supplied samples that represented acute and convalescent COVID-19.

The germline V gene has CDR1 SGHKS and CDR2 YYEKEE (reference sequence). V dropped 0 bases and J dropped 9 bases, with 10 bases sitting between them. The CDR3 is made up of 13 amino acids. In the original processing: Amplification with reference gene primers provided the estimates of nucleated cell counts. Clones were read by immunoSEQ multiplex PCR, and TCRdb kept only the in-frame ones, dropping some. V, J and clone size are taken as reported in that table, and D and trimming were inferred from the DNA itself. Among 150,000 to 200,000 clones listed, approximately 90% were seen once. The V gene is TRBV5-5, the J gene TRBJ1-5; perhaps TRBD1 as D (5 bases). Sequenced input: peripheral blood. The TCR sequence derives from a human donor in a cohort sampled during active COVID-19. The CDR3 DNA follows: TGTGCCAGCAGCTTGGGGGACTTTCCGCCCCAGCATTTT. It translates to CASSLGDFPPQHF. The full variable domain, rest sourced from reference TRBV5-5 and TRBJ1-5, is DAGVTQSPTHLIKTRGQQVTLRCSPISGHKSVSWYQQVLGQGPQFIFQYYEKEERGRGNFPDRFSARQFPNYSSELNVNALLLGDSALYLCASSLGDFPPQHFGDGTRLSIL.